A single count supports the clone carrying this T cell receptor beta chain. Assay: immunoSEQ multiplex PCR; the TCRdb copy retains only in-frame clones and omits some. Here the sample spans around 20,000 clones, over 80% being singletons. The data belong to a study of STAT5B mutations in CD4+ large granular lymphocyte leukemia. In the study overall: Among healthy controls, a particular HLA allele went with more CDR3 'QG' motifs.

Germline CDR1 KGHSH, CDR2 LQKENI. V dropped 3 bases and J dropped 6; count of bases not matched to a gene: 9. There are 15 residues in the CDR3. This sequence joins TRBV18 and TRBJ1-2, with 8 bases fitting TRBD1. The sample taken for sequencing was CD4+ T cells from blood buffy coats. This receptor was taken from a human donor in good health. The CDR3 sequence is CASSPLTGASDGYTF. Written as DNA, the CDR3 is TGTGCCAGCTCACCCCTGACAGGGGCCTCTGATGGCTACACCTTC.